This T cell receptor (beta chain) is drawn from a study of blood T cell repertoires in COVID-19. Whole-study context: Acute and convalescent COVID-19 specimens originated in the United States, Italy and Spain. In each case, the material was cDNA or gDNA derived from T cells, B-cell-depleted T cells, or PBMCs.

In the authors' methods: Scientists estimated how many nucleated cells there were by amplifying reference gene primers. Profiling relied on immunoSEQ multiplex PCR, and the TCRdb table lists in-frame clones only, not all of them. V, J and clone size are those of that table, while D and trimming were read from the DNA. The sample has 150,000 to 200,000 clones; about 81% are singletons. What was sequenced was peripheral blood. This receptor was taken from a human donor in a cohort sampled during active COVID-19.

CDR3 coding DNA: TGTGCCACCAGCAGAGTCCTCCCTCGTCAGGGGGCCGGCCGGGATCTCGAGCAGTACTTC. Translated: CATSRVLPRQGAGRDLEQYF. The genes are TRBV15 and TRBJ2-7, with 8 bases identical to TRBD1. The CDR3 length is 20 residues. The germline gives CDR1 LNHNV, CDR2 YYDKDF (reference sequence). Trimming at V came to 1 base and at J to 6 bases, leaving 23 bases not matched to a gene.